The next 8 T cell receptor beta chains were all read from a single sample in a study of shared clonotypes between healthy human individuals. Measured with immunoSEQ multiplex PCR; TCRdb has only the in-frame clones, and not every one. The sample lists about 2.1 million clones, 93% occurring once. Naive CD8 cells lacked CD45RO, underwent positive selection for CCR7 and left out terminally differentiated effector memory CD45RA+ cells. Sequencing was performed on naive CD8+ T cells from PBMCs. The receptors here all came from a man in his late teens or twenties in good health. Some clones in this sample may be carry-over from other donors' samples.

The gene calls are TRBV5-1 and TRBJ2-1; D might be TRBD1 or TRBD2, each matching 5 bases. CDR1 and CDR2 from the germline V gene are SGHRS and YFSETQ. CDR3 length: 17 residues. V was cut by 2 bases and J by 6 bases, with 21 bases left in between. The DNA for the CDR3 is TGCGCCAGCAGCTTCGCTAGGGACGGCACGGGGAGCAATGAGCAGTTCTTC. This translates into CASSFARDGTGSNEQFF.

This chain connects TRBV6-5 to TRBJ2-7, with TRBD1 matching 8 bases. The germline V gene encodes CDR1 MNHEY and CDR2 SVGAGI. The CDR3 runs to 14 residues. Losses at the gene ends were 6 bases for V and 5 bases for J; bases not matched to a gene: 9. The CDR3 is CASSLRTGSHEQYF. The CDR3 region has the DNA TGTGCCAGCAGCCTCCGGACAGGGTCCCACGAGCAGTACTTC.

CDR3 sequence: CASSLPGTDLQETQYF. The CDR3 coding sequence is TGCGCCAGCAGCTTGCCTGGAACAGATCTGCAAGAGACCCAGTACTTC. The gene calls are TRBV5-1 and TRBJ2-5; no clear D gene. The CDR3 consists of 16 residues. The V end was cut by 1 base, the J end by 2 bases, with 15 bases between. Looked up from germline, CDR1 is SGHRS and CDR2 is YFSETQ. Full variable domain (missing parts from reference TRBV5-1 and TRBJ2-5): KAGVTQTPRYLIKTRGQQVTLSCSPISGHRSVSWYQQTPGQGLQFLFEYFSETQRNKGNFPGRFSGRQFSNSRSEMNVSTLELGDSALYLCASSLPGTDLQETQYFGPGTRLLVL.

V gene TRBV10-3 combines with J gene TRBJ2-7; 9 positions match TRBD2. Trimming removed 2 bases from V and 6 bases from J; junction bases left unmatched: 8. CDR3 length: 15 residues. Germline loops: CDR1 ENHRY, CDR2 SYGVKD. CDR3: CAISEKLAGPLEQYF. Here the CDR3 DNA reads TGTGCCATCAGTGAGAAGCTAGCGGGACCCCTCGAGCAGTACTTC.

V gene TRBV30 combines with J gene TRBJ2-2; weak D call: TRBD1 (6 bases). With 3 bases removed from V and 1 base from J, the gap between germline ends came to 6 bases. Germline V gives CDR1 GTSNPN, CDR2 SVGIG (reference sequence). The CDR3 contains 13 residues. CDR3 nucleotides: TGTGCCTGGAGGGACAGGAACACCGGGGAGCTGTTTTTT. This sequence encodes CAWRDRNTGELFF. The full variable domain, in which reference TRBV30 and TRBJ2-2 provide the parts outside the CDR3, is SQTIHQWPATLVQPVGSPLSLECTVEGTSNPNLYWYRQAAGRGLQLLFYSVGIGQISSEVPQNLSASRPQDRQFILSSKKLLLSDSGFYLCAWRDRNTGELFFGEGSRLTVL.

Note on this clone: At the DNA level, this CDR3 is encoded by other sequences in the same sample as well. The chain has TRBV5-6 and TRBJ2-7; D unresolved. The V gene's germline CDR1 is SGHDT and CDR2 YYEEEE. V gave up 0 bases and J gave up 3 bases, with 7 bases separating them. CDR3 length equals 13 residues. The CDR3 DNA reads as TGTGCCAGCAGCTTGGGGGCTAGCTACGAGCAGTACTTC. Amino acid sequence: CASSLGASYEQYF. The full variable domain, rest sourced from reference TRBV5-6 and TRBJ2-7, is DAGVTQSPTHLIKTRGQQVTLRCSPKSGHDTVSWYQQALGQGPQFIFQYYEEEERQRGNFPDRFSGHQFPNYSSELNVNALLLGDSALYLCASSLGASYEQYFGPGTRLTVT.

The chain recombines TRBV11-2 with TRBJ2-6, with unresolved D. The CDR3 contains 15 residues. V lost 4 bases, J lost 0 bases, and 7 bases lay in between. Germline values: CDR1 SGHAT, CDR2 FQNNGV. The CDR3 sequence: CASSSFASGANVLTF. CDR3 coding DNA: TGTGCCAGCAGCTCCTTTGCCTCTGGGGCCAACGTCCTGACTTTC.

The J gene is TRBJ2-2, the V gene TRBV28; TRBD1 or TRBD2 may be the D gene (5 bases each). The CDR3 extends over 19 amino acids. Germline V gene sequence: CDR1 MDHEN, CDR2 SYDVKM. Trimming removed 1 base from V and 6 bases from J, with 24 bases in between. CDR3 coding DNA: TGTGCCAGCAGTTTATCCGTCTTCCGCACGAGGCTGGGGGCCGGGGAGCTGTTTTTT. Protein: CASSLSVFRTRLGAGELFF.